These 15 T cell receptor beta chains originate from one sample sequenced in a study of T cell repertoires in cytomegalovirus infection (dated by TCRdb to between 2018 and 2021). The treatment or condition label, as the study defines it: in vitro stimulation with specific CMV peptide epitopes to enrich CMV-specific T cells. Reads for this sample came from an Illumina HiSeq 1500. TCRdb reran the public reads through fastp at Q25 and MiXCR, keeping productive beta chains. Rows are unified per CDR3 protein, each entry keeping the most common DNA and genes. This sample has approximately 590,000 distinct CDR3 sequences in its table, and 35% to 50% of those were observed once. Around 46% of the sample rests with the top ten. These receptors have no known antigen. The sample was cultured PBMCs, taken from culture after CMV antigen stimulation. Receptors were obtained from a human donor in good health (CMV status not recorded). Some clones in this sample may be carry-over from other donors' samples.

The rearrangement uses TRBV5-3 and TRBJ1-2, with a tentative D call TRBD1 (5 bases). TRBV5-3 is known as an ORF, though its function is uncertain. Trimming stripped 8 bases from V and 7 bases from J, with 15 bases between. CDR3 length: 12 residues. CDR3 coding DNA: TGTGCCAGCAGCCTCGACAGTTCTGGCTACACCTTC. Translated: CASSLDSSGYTF.

The chain couples TRBV4-3 to TRBJ1-1, with D possibly being TRBD1 (5 bases). Trimming pared 0 bases from V and 1 base from J, leaving 18 bases between. Germline CDR1 LGHNA, CDR2 YSLEER. This CDR3 comprises 18 residues. The CDR3 nucleotides are TGCGCCAGCAGCCAAGACCCCGGAACCGGGACGGCGAACACTGAAGCTTTCTTT. Translated, it gives CASSQDPGTGTANTEAFF.

A few counts support this clonotype. The rearrangement links TRBV7-8 to TRBJ1-1; D perhaps matches TRBD1 (5 bases). V shed 3 bases and J shed 7 bases, with 9 bases lying between them. This CDR3 has 12 amino acids. Germline V gene lookup returns CDR1 SGHVS and CDR2 FQNEAQ. CDR3 region: CASSFIQGEAFF. Here the CDR3 DNA reads TGTGCCAGCAGCTTTATTCAGGGTGAAGCTTTCTTT.

In its sample, this clonotype was seen many times. The rearrangement links TRBV7-8 to TRBJ2-1; D uncertain. The CDR3 is 11 amino acids. Germline-derived CDR1 and CDR2 are SGHVS and FQNEAQ. Trimming took 6 bases from V and 4 from J, leaving 4 bases between them. The CDR3 nucleotides read TGTGCCAGCAGGACGTACAATGAGCAGTTCTTC. Amino acids: CASRTYNEQFF.

The chain couples TRBV6-5 to TRBJ1-6; possible D gene TRBD1, 5 bases. This CDR3 spans 17 amino acids. Germline lookup yields CDR1 MNHEY and CDR2 SVGAGI. Deletions cut 1 base from V and 0 bases from J, with 10 bases between. CDR3 region: CASSYLGGSSYNSPLHF. The CDR3 coding sequence is TGTGCCAGCAGTTACTTGGGGGGAAGCTCCTATAATTCACCCCTCCACTTT.

This clonotype has just one count. The genes are TRBV12-3 or TRBV12-4 and TRBJ2-7; 9 bases fit TRBD1. This CDR3 has 15 amino acids. Germline trimming cut 1 base from V and 7 bases from J; bases unmatched to any gene: 8. The CDR3 DNA reads TGTGCCAGCAGTTTAGGGACAGGGGCTTTTAGGGAGCAGTACTTC. This codes for CASSLGTGAFREQYF.

This sequence joins TRBV7-6 and TRBJ1-5; TRBD1 is a possible D gene (5 bases). V was shortened by 7 bases and J by 0 bases, with 10 bases between the two germline ends. CDR1 is SGHVS and CDR2 is FNYEAQ in the germline V gene. This CDR3 contains 14 residues. The CDR3 DNA is TGTGCCAGCAACGGGGACTATAGCAATCAGCCCCAGCATTTT. Translating gives CASNGDYSNQPQHF.

The chain recombines TRBV23-1 with TRBJ1-5, with TRBD1 matching over 9 bases. TRBV23-1 qualifies as an ORF whose function is uncertain. CDR3 length equals 17 residues. The ends lost 2 bases at V and 5 bases at J; junction bases unmatched: 10. The CDR3 bases are TGCGCCAGCAGTCAACCCAGATACAGGGGGCGTGATCAGCCCCAGCATTTT. Translating it yields CASSQPRYRGRDQPQHF.

The V gene is TRBV7-3, the J gene TRBJ1-2; 7 bases fit TRBD1. J was trimmed by 0 bases and V by 3 bases; bases with no gene match: 4. Germline V gives CDR1 SGHTA, CDR2 FQGTGA. This CDR3 contains 15 residues. The CDR3 reads CASSFTGVANYGYTF. The CDR3 DNA sequence: TGTGCCAGCAGCTTCACAGGGGTGGCTAACTATGGCTACACCTTC.

The V gene is TRBV20-1, the J gene TRBJ1-4; no reliable D call. The CDR3 runs 14 residues. V gave up 1 base and J gave up 8 bases, with 14 bases separating them. CDR1 and CDR2 (germline): DFQATT, SNEGSKA (reference sequence). The CDR3 reads CSARGGSSGEKLFF. The CDR3 DNA reads TGCAGTGCTAGAGGCGGCAGTTCCGGAGAAAAACTGTTTTTT.

V is TRBV6-6 and J is TRBJ2-1, with 8 bases that match TRBD2. Germline CDR1 and CDR2: MNHNY and SVGAGI (reference sequence). With 8 bases clipped from V and 2 bases from J, the junction kept 5 bases outside the gene matches. The CDR3 covers 14 residues. The CDR3 spells CASSTSGAYNEQFF. The CDR3 nucleotides are TGTGCCAGCTCCACTAGCGGAGCCTACAATGAGCAGTTCTTC.

This rearrangement joins TRBV7-6 to TRBJ1-2; 7 bases fit TRBD1. Trimming cost V 6 bases and J 5 bases; bases outside gene matches: 9. The CDR3 runs to 14 residues. In germline, CDR1 is SGHVS, CDR2 FNYEAQ. CDR3 residues: CASSPDGTEYGYTF. CDR3 sequence (DNA): TGTGCCAGCAGTCCCGACGGGACAGAGTATGGCTACACCTTC. The complete variable domain, with remaining parts taken from reference TRBV7-6 and TRBJ1-2, reads GAGVSQSPRYKVTKRGQDVALRCDPISGHVSLYWYRQALGQGPEFLTYFNYEAQQDKSGLPNDRFSAERPEGSISTLTIQRTEQRDSAMYRCASSPDGTEYGYTFGSGTRLTVV.

V gene TRBV20-1 combines with J gene TRBJ1-2; tentatively, D is TRBD1 (5 bases). This CDR3 has 15 amino acids. V was clipped by 4 bases and J by 4 bases, with 19 bases between them. Germline V lookup: CDR1 DFQATT, CDR2 SNEGSKA (reference sequence). The CDR3 nucleotides read TGCAGTGCTACCACGCCGAGGACACTTTTCTATGGCTACACCTTC. It encodes CSATTPRTLFYGYTF.

The chain carries TRBV18 and TRBJ1-1, with D uncertain. This CDR3 is built from 13 residues. Germline V lookup: CDR1 KGHSH, CDR2 LQKENI. Deletions cut 6 bases from V and 6 bases from J, with 14 bases between. CDR3 region: CASSPSPAPEAFF. The CDR3 DNA reads as TGTGCCAGCTCCCCCTCCCCGGCTCCTGAAGCTTTCTTT.

A few counts support this clonotype. The CDR3 here is CASSSFTSYEQYF. DNA for the CDR3: TGTGCCAGCAGCTCATTTACCAGTTACGAGCAGTACTTC. This chain joins TRBV7-2 and TRBJ2-7; D gene ambiguous. CDR1 and CDR2 from the germline V gene are SGHTA and FQGNSA. V lost 4 bases and J lost 4, with 11 bases in between. The CDR3 consists of 13 residues.